These 28 T cell receptor beta chains share one sample of origin, sequenced in a study of response to subunit inactivated influenza vaccine. A single record per CDR3 protein comes from TCRdb applying MiXCR to the RT-PCR reads. The sample gives more than 450,000 distinct CDR3 sequences, less than 10% of which show up once; roughly 13% is in the top ten. Source: PBMCs from blood, taken roughly 24 months after vaccination. The receptors here all came from a man aged 50-75 years who received an inactivated influenza vaccine.

This clonotype was counted between two and nine times. This chain joins TRBV6-6 and TRBJ2-5; TRBD2 aligns across 12 bases. The CDR3 is made up of 13 amino acids. V was clipped by 8 bases and J by 5 bases; unmatched bases: 3. The germline V gene encodes CDR1 MNHNY and CDR2 SVGAGI (reference sequence). The CDR3 here is CASQGTSGETQYF. The CDR3 DNA sequence: TGTGCCAGCCAGGGGACTAGCGGGGAGACCCAGTACTTC.

The chain links TRBV18 to TRBJ2-5, with D unresolved. Germline V gives CDR1 KGHSH, CDR2 LQKENI. Trimming stripped 3 bases from V and 1 base from J, with 9 bases between. CDR3 length: 14 residues. The CDR3 here is CASSPPLSQETQYF. The CDR3 bases are TGTGCCAGCTCACCTCCACTAAGCCAAGAGACCCAGTACTTC.

This clonotype was found many times. V usage is TRBV4-1 and J usage is TRBJ1-5, with D maybe TRBD1 (6 bases). The V and J ends lost 0 bases and 4 bases respectively, with 16 bases between them. Germline V lookup: CDR1 MGHRA, CDR2 YSYEKL. The CDR3 covers 17 residues. CDR3 sequence: CASSQDWPGQNNQPQHF. The CDR3 region has the DNA TGCGCCAGCAGCCAAGATTGGCCGGGACAAAATAATCAGCCCCAGCATTTT.

This clonotype was seen a few times. This sequence joins TRBV4-3 and TRBJ2-7; D perhaps matches TRBD1 (6 bases). The CDR3 is made up of 15 amino acids. Germline V gene data show CDR1 as LGHNA and CDR2 as YSLEER. V was trimmed by 0 bases and J by 5 bases, leaving 14 bases between them. CDR3 protein: CASSQEFARGHEQYF. In nucleotides, the CDR3 is TGCGCCAGCAGCCAAGAATTTGCCAGGGGACACGAGCAGTACTTC.

In this sample, this clonotype turned up a few times. CDR3 protein: CASSFRGYYSGANVLTF. CDR3 bases: TGTGCCAGCAGCTTTCGAGGTTACTACTCTGGGGCCAACGTCCTGACTTTC. The rearrangement links TRBV7-2 to TRBJ2-6; D gene uncertain. This CDR3 is 17 amino acids long. Germline-derived CDR1 and CDR2 are SGHTA and FQGNSA. V gave up 3 bases and J gave up 0 bases, with 12 bases separating them.

For this clonotype: Relative to the germline gene, one junction end is altered; a read error may explain this. This chain connects TRBV7-9 to TRBJ1-2, with 7 bases lining up with TRBD1. This CDR3 region has 15 residues. CDR1 and CDR2 (germline): SEHNR, FQNEAQ (reference sequence). The CDR3 region is CASSLAGGGHYGCTF. The CDR3 DNA reads as TGTGCCAGCAGCTTAGCAGGGGGCGGCCACTATGGCTGCACCTTC.

This sequence joins TRBV28 and TRBJ2-3; no reliable D call. Trimming removed 6 bases at V and 5 bases at J, with 6 bases between. The CDR3 consists of 11 residues. Germline V CDR1 and CDR2: MDHEN, SYDVKM. CDR3 loop: CASREEDTQYF. CDR3 sequence (DNA): TGTGCCAGCAGGGAAGAAGATACGCAGTATTTT.

V gene TRBV18 combines with J gene TRBJ2-7; weak D call: TRBD1 (5 bases). The V end was cut by 5 bases, the J end by 2 bases, with 10 bases between. The CDR3 loop spans 13 amino acids. Germline-derived CDR1 and CDR2 are KGHSH and LQKENI. The CDR3 region has the DNA TGTGCCAGCTCAGTGGACACGGCCTACGAGCAGTACTTC. Translation: CASSVDTAYEQYF.

This clonotype has ten or more counts. The chain is built from TRBV7-2 and TRBJ1-2; 7 nucleotides align to TRBD1. V was pared by 5 bases and J by 0 bases, with 6 bases of the junction left unmatched. Germline V lookup: CDR1 SGHTA, CDR2 FQGNSA. This CDR3 is 15 amino acids long. The DNA for the CDR3 is TGTGCCAGCAGCCAGGGACAGAGTCCTAACTATGGCTACACCTTC. This translates into CASSQGQSPNYGYTF.

This sequence joins TRBV7-3 and TRBJ2-1, with D possibly being TRBD1 (6 bases). The CDR3 totals 16 residues. V was clipped by 2 bases and J by 1 base, with 12 bases between them. The V gene's germline CDR1 is SGHTA and CDR2 FQGTGA. CDR3 in DNA: TGTGCCAGCAGCTTATCCGGAACAGGGTCCTACAATGAGCAGTTCTTC. Its translation is CASSLSGTGSYNEQFF.

Many counts were recorded for this clonotype. CDR3 coding DNA: TGCGCCAGCCGCCACCCAGATGGCTACACCTTC. This gives the protein CASRHPDGYTF. J is TRBJ1-2 and V is TRBV10-2; D unclear. Germline V gives CDR1 WSHSY, CDR2 SAAADI. Trimming removed 8 bases from V and 6 bases from J, with 10 bases in between. The CDR3 is 11 amino acids.

This clonotype was picked up a small number of times. The genes are TRBV20-1 and TRBJ1-4; D gene ambiguous. The germline CDR1 and CDR2 sequences are DFQATT and SNEGSKA (reference sequence). The CDR3 consists of 15 residues. V was clipped by 0 bases and J by 1 base, with 9 bases between them. This chain's CDR3 is CSAREGRITNEKLFF. The CDR3 DNA sequence: TGCAGTGCTAGAGAAGGACGGATAACTAATGAAAAACTGTTTTTT.

This clonotype was seen at least ten times. The chain is built from TRBV7-2 and TRBJ2-5, with 12 nucleotides matching TRBD2. Looked up from germline, CDR1 is SGHTA and CDR2 is FQGNSA. This CDR3 is 18 amino acids long. The ends lost 3 bases at V and 5 bases at J; junction bases unmatched: 13. CDR3 sequence (DNA): TGTGCCAGCAGCTTCGCTAGCGGGGGGGCTTCCCCCTGGGAGACCCAGTACTTC. Encoded protein: CASSFASGGASPWETQYF.

This clonotype was detected ten times or more. The chain couples TRBV6-2 or TRBV6-3 to TRBJ2-1; D unclear. This CDR3 has 13 residues. Trimming pared 5 bases from V and 9 bases from J, leaving 14 bases between. Germline values: CDR1 MNHEY, CDR2 SVGEGT. The CDR3: CASSRGGFPEQFF. In nucleotides, the CDR3 is TGTGCCAGCAGTCGCGGTGGGTTCCCTGAGCAGTTCTTC.

This clonotype was counted ten times or more. V usage is TRBV7-2 and J usage is TRBJ2-2; D unclear. The germline CDR1 and CDR2 sequences are SGHTA and FQGNSA. The CDR3 consists of 12 residues. The V gene lost 7 bases and the J gene lost 3 bases, with 6 bases spanning the gap. The DNA of the CDR3 is TGTGCCAGCATCAGCGACACCGGGGAGCTGTTTTTT. Translation: CASISDTGELFF.

This clonotype showed up just a few times. V is TRBV4-1 and J is TRBJ1-2; D is ambiguous. The V end was cut by 0 bases, the J end by 5 bases, with 10 bases between. Per the germline V gene, CDR1 is MGHRA and CDR2 is YSYEKL. The CDR3 is 14 amino acids. The CDR3 nucleotides are TGCGCCAGCAGCCAAGATTCGGTGGGATATGGCTACACCTTC. It yields the protein CASSQDSVGYGYTF.

The chain employs TRBV6-1 and TRBJ2-3; possibly TRBD2 for D (5 bases). Trimming pared 6 bases from V and 4 bases from J, leaving 23 bases between. Germline loops: CDR1 MNHNS, CDR2 SASEGT. The CDR3 is 17 amino acids. The CDR3 sequence: CASSKTTQTTVPDTQYF. CDR3 coding DNA: TGTGCCAGCAGCAAAACCACGCAGACTACTGTACCAGATACGCAGTATTTT.

The chain couples TRBV29-1 to TRBJ2-1; tentative D call: TRBD2 (5 bases). The CDR3 contains 12 residues. V shed 6 bases and J shed 10 bases, with 16 bases lying between them. CDR1 and CDR2 from the germline V gene are SQVTM and ANQGSEA. The CDR3 protein is CSVMDLRREQFF. CDR3 bases: TGCAGCGTGATGGACTTGAGGAGGGAGCAGTTCTTC.

In its sample, this clonotype was seen a few times. The chain uses TRBV10-3 and TRBJ1-5, with 7 bases fitting TRBD1. J was trimmed by 3 bases and V by 8 bases; bases with no gene match: 7. Per germline, CDR1 ENHRY and CDR2 SYGVKD. The CDR3 length is 14 residues. CDR3 sequence reads: CAISDREYNQPQHF. The CDR3 bases are TGTGCCATCTCTGACAGGGAGTACAATCAGCCCCAGCATTTT.

The chain recombines TRBV12-3 or TRBV12-4 with TRBJ2-7; D may be TRBD1 (5 bases). There are 16 residues in the CDR3. Trimming pared 3 bases from V and 5 bases from J, leaving 20 bases between. CDR3 sequence: CASSFLSSGRGHEQYF. The DNA for the CDR3 is TGTGCCAGCAGTTTTCTTTCCTCCGGAAGGGGTCACGAGCAGTACTTC.

This clonotype showed up just a few times. The chain employs TRBV6-1 and TRBJ1-1, with 10 bases fitting TRBD1. V was pared by 6 bases and J by 10 bases, with 11 bases of the junction left unmatched. Germline CDR1 is MNHNS and CDR2 is SASEGT. This CDR3 has 14 residues. The CDR3 spells CASSHRDRGDGAFF. CDR3 nucleotide sequence: TGTGCCAGCAGCCACCGGGACAGGGGCGACGGAGCTTTCTTT.

This clonotype was detected only a few times. V usage is TRBV7-9 and J usage is TRBJ2-7; 9 bases agree with TRBD1. Germline-derived CDR1 and CDR2 are SEHNR and FQNEAQ (reference sequence). The length of the CDR3 is 14 residues. V gave up 4 bases and J gave up 5 bases; unmatched junction bases: 6. The CDR3 sequence is CASSSAGTGNEQYF. The DNA of the CDR3 is TGTGCCAGCAGCTCCGCCGGGACAGGGAACGAGCAGTACTTC.

The rearrangement uses TRBV4-2 and TRBJ2-3, with D possibly matching TRBD1 (5 bases). The CDR3 spans 12 residues. The germline gives CDR1 LGHNA, CDR2 YNFKEQ. V was trimmed by 0 bases and J by 8 bases, leaving 6 bases between them. CDR3 sequence: CASSQERGTQYF. CDR3 DNA sequence: TGTGCCAGCAGCCAAGAAAGGGGTACGCAGTATTTT.

This clonotype was picked up many times. This rearrangement joins TRBV2 to TRBJ2-5, with TRBD2 as a possible D gene (5 bases). This CDR3 comprises 15 residues. The germline CDR1 and CDR2 sequences are SNHLY and FYNNEI. V dropped 4 bases and J dropped 0 bases, with 12 bases sitting between them. The CDR3 DNA reads as TGTGCCAGCAGTGGGGCGGACTCCAACCAAGAGACCCAGTACTTC. Protein sequence: CASSGADSNQETQYF.

This clonotype was counted at least ten times. The rearrangement links TRBV5-1 to TRBJ2-7; 7 nucleotides match TRBD2. Germline values: CDR1 SGHRS, CDR2 YFSETQ. V trimming: 3 bases; J trimming: 0 bases; junction bases outside the gene matches: 9. This CDR3 comprises 16 residues. CDR3 bases: TGCGCCAGCAGCTGGGAGGGAAGACAAGGCTCCTACGAGCAGTACTTC. Translation gives CASSWEGRQGSYEQYF.

This clonotype showed up just a few times. This chain's CDR3 is CASSLVGGAVPGSGANVLTF. CDR3 nucleotide sequence: TGCGCCAGCAGCTTGGTGGGGGGCGCGGTGCCCGGCTCTGGGGCCAACGTCCTGACTTTC. The chain joins TRBV5-1 to TRBJ2-6; D might be TRBD1 or TRBD2, each matching 6 bases. With 0 bases removed from V and 0 bases from J, the gap between germline ends came to 19 bases. Germline V gene data show CDR1 as SGHRS and CDR2 as YFSETQ. The CDR3 covers 20 residues.

The V call is TRBV29-1, the J call TRBJ2-7, with a possible D match to TRBD1 (5 bases). The V end lost 4 bases, the J end lost 1 base, and 11 bases lay between the germline ends. Germline-derived CDR1 and CDR2 are SQVTM and ANQGSEA. The CDR3 extends over 13 amino acids. This CDR3 is CSVGGRASYEQYF. CDR3 coding DNA: TGCAGCGTTGGCGGCAGGGCTTCCTACGAGCAGTACTTC.

This chain joins TRBV20-1 and TRBJ2-3; TRBD2 matches 9 bases. Losses at the gene ends were 6 bases for V and 2 bases for J; bases not matched to a gene: 15. Per the germline V gene, CDR1 is DFQATT and CDR2 is SNEGSKA (reference sequence). The CDR3 spans 17 residues. The CDR3: CSATGTSYLPLTDTQYF. Written as DNA, the CDR3 is TGCAGTGCAACCGGGACTAGCTATTTACCCCTCACAGATACGCAGTATTTT.